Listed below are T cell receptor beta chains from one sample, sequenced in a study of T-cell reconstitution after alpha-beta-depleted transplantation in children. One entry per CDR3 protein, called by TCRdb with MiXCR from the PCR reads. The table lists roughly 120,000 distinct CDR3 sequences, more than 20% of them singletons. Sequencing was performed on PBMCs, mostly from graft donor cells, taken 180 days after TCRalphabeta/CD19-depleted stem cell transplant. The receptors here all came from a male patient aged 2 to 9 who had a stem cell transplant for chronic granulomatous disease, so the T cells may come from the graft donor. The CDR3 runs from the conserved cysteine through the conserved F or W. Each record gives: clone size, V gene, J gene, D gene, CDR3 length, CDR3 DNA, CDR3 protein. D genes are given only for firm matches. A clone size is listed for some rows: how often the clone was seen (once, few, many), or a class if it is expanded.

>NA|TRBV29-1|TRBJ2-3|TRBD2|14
TGCAGCGTACTAGCGGGGTTTAGCACAGATACGCAGTATTTT
CSVLAGFSTDTQYF
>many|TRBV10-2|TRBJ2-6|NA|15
TGCGCCAGCAGAAGGACTATCTCTGGGGCCAACGTCCTGACTTTC
CASRRTISGANVLTF
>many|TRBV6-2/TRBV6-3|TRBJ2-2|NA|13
TGTGCCAGCAGTCGAGTTCCCACCGGGGAGCTGTTTTTT
CASSRVPTGELFF
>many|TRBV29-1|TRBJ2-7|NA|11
TGCAGCGTTGTTTCAGGGGCCGAGCAGTACTTC
CSVVSGAEQYF
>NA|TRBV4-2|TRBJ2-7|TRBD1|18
TGTGCCAGCAGCCCCGGGGACAGGGGTAGCGCAAGATCCTACGAGCAGTACTTC
CASSPGDRGSARSYEQYF
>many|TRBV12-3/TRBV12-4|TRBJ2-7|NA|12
TGTGCCAGCAAGGGGTTCAGCTACGAGCAGTACTTC
CASKGFSYEQYF
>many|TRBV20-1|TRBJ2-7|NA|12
TGCAGTGCTACGGGGATCAAACCCCAGTCGTACTTC
CSATGIKPQSYF
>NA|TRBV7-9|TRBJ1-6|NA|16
TGTGCCAGCAGCTTAGCTTCCGGTAAACCTAATTCACCCCTCCACTTT
CASSLASGKPNSPLHF
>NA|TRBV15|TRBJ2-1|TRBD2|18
TGTGCCACCAGCAGAGGCCCCTCCGGGACTAGCGGTTACAATGAGCAGTTCTTC
CATSRGPSGTSGYNEQFF
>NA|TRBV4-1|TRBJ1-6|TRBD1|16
TGCGCCAGCAGCCAAGATTGGACAGGGGCCAATTCACCCCTCCACTTT
CASSQDWTGANSPLHF
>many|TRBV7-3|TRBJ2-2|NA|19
TGTGCCAGCAGCTTAACGTCGGGTCCCCTACTCTCGAACACCGGGGAGCTGTTTTTT
CASSLTSGPLLSNTGELFF
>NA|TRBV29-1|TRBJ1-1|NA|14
TGCAGCGTCGTGCTCCTGGACAGGAACACTGAAGCTTTCTTT
CSVVLLDRNTEAFF
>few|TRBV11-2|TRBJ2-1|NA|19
TGTGCCAGCAGCTTTGGTATTAGCTCCCCTTCGAGCTCCTACAATGAGCAGTTCTTC
CASSFGISSPSSSYNEQFF
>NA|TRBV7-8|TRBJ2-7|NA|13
TGTGCCAGCAGCTTAGCGTACAGCTACGAGCAGTACTTC
CASSLAYSYEQYF
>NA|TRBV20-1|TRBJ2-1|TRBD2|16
TGCAGTGCTAGAGACCACCGGGACTATTCCTACACTGAGCAGTTCTTC
CSARDHRDYSYTEQFF
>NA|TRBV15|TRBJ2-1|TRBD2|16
TGTGCCACCAGCAGGAGACTAGCGGGAGGTAGGGATGAGCAGTTCTTC
CATSRRLAGGRDEQFF
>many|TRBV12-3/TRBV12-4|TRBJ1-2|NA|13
TGTGCCAGCAGTTCACCAGTCTACTATGGCTACACCTTC
CASSSPVYYGYTF
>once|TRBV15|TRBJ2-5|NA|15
TGTGCCACCAGCAGAGACGGGATTGGGTGGGAGACCCAGTACTTC
CATSRDGIGWETQYF
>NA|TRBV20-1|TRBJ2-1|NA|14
TGCAGTGCTCGAGGCCCGAGGATAGATTATGAGCAGTTCTTC
CSARGPRIDYEQFF
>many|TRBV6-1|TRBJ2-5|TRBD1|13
TGTGCCAGCAGCATGAACAGGGGAAAGACCCAGTACTTC
CASSMNRGKTQYF
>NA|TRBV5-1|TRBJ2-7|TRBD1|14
TGCGCCAGCAGCAAGGGACAGAGAGGTCTCGAGCAGTACTTC
CASSKGQRGLEQYF
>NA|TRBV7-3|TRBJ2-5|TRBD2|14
TGTGCCAGCAGCCCAGTAGCGGGGGAAGAGACCCAGTACTTC
CASSPVAGEETQYF
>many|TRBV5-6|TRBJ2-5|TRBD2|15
TGTGCCAGCAGCGACCTTTTGGGGGGGCAAGAGACCCAGTACTTC
CASSDLLGGQETQYF
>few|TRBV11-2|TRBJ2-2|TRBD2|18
TGTGCCAGCAGCTTAGTACTAGCGGGTTACGCGAACACCGGGGAGCTGTTTTTT
CASSLVLAGYANTGELFF
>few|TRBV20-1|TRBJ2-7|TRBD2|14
TGCAGTGCTACACTAGCGGGGGCCTCCTACGAGCAGTACTTC
CSATLAGASYEQYF
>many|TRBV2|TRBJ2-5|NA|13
TGTGCCAGCAACGGACTACCTGGGGAGACCCAGTACTTC
CASNGLPGETQYF
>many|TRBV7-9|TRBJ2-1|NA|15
TGTGCCAGCAGCTTAGGCGCGGCATCCTACAATGAGCAGTTCTTC
CASSLGAASYNEQFF
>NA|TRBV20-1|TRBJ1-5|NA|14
TGCAGTGCTTACAGGGTACCTTCCAATCAGCCCCAGCATTTT
CSAYRVPSNQPQHF
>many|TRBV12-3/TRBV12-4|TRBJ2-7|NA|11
TGTGCCAGCAGCTTAGGTTACGAGCAGTACTTC
CASSLGYEQYF
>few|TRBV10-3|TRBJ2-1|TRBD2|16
TGTGCCATCAGTGACCCCGGACTAGCGGGAGATGGTGAGCAGTTCTTC
CAISDPGLAGDGEQFF
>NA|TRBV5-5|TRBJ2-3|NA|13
TGTGCCAGCAGCTTGCAACTCCCCAATACGCAGTATTTT
CASSLQLPNTQYF
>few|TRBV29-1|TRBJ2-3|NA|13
TGCAGCGTTGAATCCCCCTTAACGGATACGCAGTATTTT
CSVESPLTDTQYF
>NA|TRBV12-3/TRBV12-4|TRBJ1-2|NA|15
TGTGCCAGCAGTTCCCTGTGGGGAGAGGGCTATGGCTACACCTTC
CASSSLWGEGYGYTF
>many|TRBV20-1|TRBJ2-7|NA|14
TGCAGTGCTAACGACAGGAGGCCATCCTACGAGCAGTACTTC
CSANDRRPSYEQYF
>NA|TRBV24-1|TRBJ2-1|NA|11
TGTGCCACCAGTGATCCCTTGAGACCGTTCTTC
CATSDPLRPFF
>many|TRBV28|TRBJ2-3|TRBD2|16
TGTGCCAGCAGCCTTGGGCTAGCGGGAGACCCAGATACGCAGTATTTT
CASSLGLAGDPDTQYF
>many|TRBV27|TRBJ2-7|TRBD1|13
TGTGCCAGCAGTCCACAGGGGTTGTACGAGCAGTACTTC
CASSPQGLYEQYF
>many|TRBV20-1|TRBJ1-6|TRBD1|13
TGCAGTGCTGGACAGGGTCTCGGATCACCCCTCCACTTT
CSAGQGLGSPLHF
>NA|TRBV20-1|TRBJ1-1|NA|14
TGCAGTGCCTCCTCCCCTGAGGTAATCACTGAAGCTTTCTTT
CSASSPEVITEAFF
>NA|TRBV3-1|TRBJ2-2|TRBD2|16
TGTGCCAGCAGCCAAATGGGACTAGCGTCTACCGGGGAGCTGTTTTTT
CASSQMGLASTGELFF
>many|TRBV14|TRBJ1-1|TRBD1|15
TGTGCCAGCAGCGGGCGGGACAGTCGGGTCTCCGAAGCTTTCTTT
CASSGRDSRVSEAFF
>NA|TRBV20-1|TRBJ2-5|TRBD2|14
TGCAGTGTCCCGTCGGCGGGGGGGCCGGAGACCCAGTACTTC
CSVPSAGGPETQYF
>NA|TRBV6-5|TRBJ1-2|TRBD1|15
TGTGCCAGCAGTTATTCCGTAGGGGGCGGGTATGGCTACACCTTC
CASSYSVGGGYGYTF
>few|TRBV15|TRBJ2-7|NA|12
TGTGCCACCAGCAGAACAGATTACGAGCAGTACTTC
CATSRTDYEQYF
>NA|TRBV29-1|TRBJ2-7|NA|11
TGCAGCGTTCGAAAAAGCTACGAGCAGTACTTC
CSVRKSYEQYF
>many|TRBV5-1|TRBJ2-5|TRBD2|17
TGCGCCAGCAGATCTCCGGGACTAGCGGGAGGGGTGGAGACCCAGTACTTC
CASRSPGLAGGVETQYF